These T cell receptor beta chains were read from a single sample in a study of cytotoxic CD8 clonotypes in ibrutinib-treated CLL. Here immunoSEQ multiplex PCR was the method, and the copy in TCRdb shows in-frame clones only, minus some. The table lists 200,000 to 250,000 clones, 60% to 80% of them singletons. The sequencing here drew on PBMCs, taken after 12 months of ibrutinib treatment. These receptors were taken from a human donor with chronic lymphocytic leukemia. Each CDR3 is given with its conserved first and last residue. D genes are given only for firm matches. Not every row has a clone size; where given, it reads once, few, many or a size class.

V,size,D,J,DNA,CDR3
TRBV28,medium-sized,NA,TRBJ2-3,TGTGCCAGCAGGACCGATAGCTCCCCCACAGATACGCAGTATTTT,CASRTDSSPTDTQYF
TRBV6-1,few,TRBD2,TRBJ2-1,TGTGCCAGCAGTGAAGCATCGGGGGGTAGGGATGAGCAGTTCTTC,CASSEASGGRDEQFF
TRBV5-1,NA,NA,TRBJ1-2,TGCGCCAGCAGCTTGCGCGGGGATGGGGGCTACACCTTC,CASSLRGDGGYTF
TRBV4-2,NA,TRBD1,TRBJ1-2,TGTGCCAGCAGCCAAGACGGGACAGACCATGGCTACACCTTC,CASSQDGTDHGYTF
TRBV10-3,NA,NA,TRBJ1-1,TGTGCCACTCGGAGCACTGAAGCTTTCTTT,CATRSTEAFF
TRBV7-9,NA,TRBD1,TRBJ2-3,TGTGCCAGCAGCCGAACAGGGGGCGGAGCAGATACGCAGTATTTT,CASSRTGGGADTQYF
TRBV30,NA,NA,TRBJ1-1,TGTGCCTGGATGGAGGGGGGGCTTGTCACTGAAGCTTTCTTT,CAWMEGGLVTEAFF
TRBV6-6,NA,NA,TRBJ1-5,TGTGCCAGCAGTTACTCCCAACAGGGCCATCAGCCCCAGCATTTT,CASSYSQQGHQPQHF
TRBV4-1,NA,NA,TRBJ1-3,TGCGCCAGCGGGCTGTCCCCCATATATTTT,CASGLSPIYF
TRBV6-5,NA,TRBD1,TRBJ1-6,TGTGCCAGCAGTTACTCCTTGGACAGGTATTCACCCCTCCACTTT,CASSYSLDRYSPLHF
TRBV4-1,NA,NA,TRBJ1-1,TGCGCCAGCAGCCTATACCTTACACTGGAGAACACTGAAGCTTTCTTT,CASSLYLTLENTEAFF
TRBV5-1,NA,NA,TRBJ2-3,TGCGCCAGCAGCCTGGGGTTGGCGGGGGCCGCCGGAGATACGCAGTATTTT,CASSLGLAGAAGDTQYF
TRBV5-8,NA,TRBD2,TRBJ2-2,TGTGCCAGCAGCTTGAGAACGGGAGGGCCCACCGGGGAGCTGTTTTTT,CASSLRTGGPTGELFF
TRBV4-3,NA,NA,TRBJ2-3,TGCGCCAGCAGCCATCGAGGGTTAGATACGCAGTATTTT,CASSHRGLDTQYF
TRBV9,NA,TRBD1,TRBJ1-6,TGTGCCAGCAGCGTTTCAGGGGGCCATAATTCACCCCTCCACTTT,CASSVSGGHNSPLHF
TRBV18,NA,NA,TRBJ1-4,TGTGCCAGCTCACTCCGGGACAATTATAATGAAAAACTGTTTTTT,CASSLRDNYNEKLFF
TRBV11-1,NA,NA,TRBJ2-7,TGTGCCAGCAGCTTAGTCTCCACCGCTGCGGCCGAGCAGTACTTC,CASSLVSTAAAEQYF
TRBV27,once,NA,TRBJ2-1,TGTGCCAGCAGTCCAAAGACAGTTTCGGGCAATGAGCAGTTCTTC,CASSPKTVSGNEQFF
TRBV5-1,once,NA,TRBJ1-1,TGCGCCAGCAGCTTCGCAGGGGAGCCTGCTTTCTTT,CASSFAGEPAFF
TRBV30,NA,TRBD2,TRBJ2-3,TGTGCCTGGAGTGTACTAGCGGGGAGAGCAGATACGCAGTATTTT,CAWSVLAGRADTQYF
TRBV5-6,once,NA,TRBJ2-4,TGTGCCAGCAGCGTCGGTGGGGACATTCAGTACTTC,CASSVGGDIQYF
TRBV6-5,NA,NA,TRBJ2-5,TGTGCCAGCAGTTACTCGATATCCCTTGGAGGGGAGACCCAGTACTTC,CASSYSISLGGETQYF
TRBV30,NA,NA,TRBJ2-7,TGTGCCTGGAGCCCCCAGGGATGGCAGTACTTC,CAWSPQGWQYF
TRBV2,NA,NA,TRBJ2-7,TGTGCCAGCAGTCCCCGGACAGTCCACGAGCAGTACTTC,CASSPRTVHEQYF
TRBV7-9,NA,TRBD1,TRBJ1-4,TGTGCCAGCAGCGAGACAGGGGGGGATGAAAAACTGTTTTTT,CASSETGGDEKLFF
TRBV11-3,NA,NA,TRBJ2-7,TGTGCCAGCAGCTTACAGGGGGGTTACGAGCAGTACTTC,CASSLQGGYEQYF
TRBV11-2,NA,TRBD1,TRBJ1-5,TGTGCCAGCAGTAGGACAGGGCATAGCAATCAGCCCCAGCATTTT,CASSRTGHSNQPQHF
TRBV6-5,NA,TRBD1,TRBJ2-1,TGTGCCAGCAGGTACCTACAGGGGGCTTCCTACAATGAGCAGTTCTTC,CASRYLQGASYNEQFF
TRBV12-5,NA,NA,TRBJ2-2,TGTGCTAGTGGTTTTTTCTTTGGGCAGGGTGGCACCGGGGAGCTGTTTTTT,CASGFFFGQGGTGELFF
TRBV9,NA,NA,TRBJ2-7,TGTGCCAGCAGCGTAGCCGTCGGCGAGCAGTACTTC,CASSVAVGEQYF
TRBV4-3,NA,NA,TRBJ1-4,TGCGCCAGCAGCCAAGAGTGGGGGGCAACTAATGAAAAACTGTTTTTT,CASSQEWGATNEKLFF
TRBV10-2,NA,TRBD2,TRBJ2-1,TGCGCCAGCCGACTAGCGGGGCGCAATGAGCAGTTCTTC,CASRLAGRNEQFF
TRBV19,NA,NA,TRBJ1-5,TGTGCCAGTAGTATAGACACCGTTGGGGGTCAGCCCCAGCATTTT,CASSIDTVGGQPQHF
TRBV5-1,once,NA,TRBJ2-7,TGCGCCAGCAGCTTGGATGGAGCGATCGGCCGGGGGAAGTACTTC,CASSLDGAIGRGKYF